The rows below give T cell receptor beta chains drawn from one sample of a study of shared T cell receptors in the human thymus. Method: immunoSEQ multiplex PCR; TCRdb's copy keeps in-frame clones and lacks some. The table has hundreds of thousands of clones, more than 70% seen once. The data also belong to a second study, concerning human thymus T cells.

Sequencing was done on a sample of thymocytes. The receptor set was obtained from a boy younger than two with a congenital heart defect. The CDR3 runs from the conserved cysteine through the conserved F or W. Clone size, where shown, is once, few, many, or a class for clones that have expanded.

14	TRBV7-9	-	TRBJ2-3	CASSPRLGTDTQYF
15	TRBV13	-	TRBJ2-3	CASSLYSRNTDTQYF
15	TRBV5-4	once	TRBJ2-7	CASTLRTSGGFEQYF
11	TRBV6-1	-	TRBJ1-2	CASSGQGGYTF
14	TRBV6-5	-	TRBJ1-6	CASSHPGQNSPLHF
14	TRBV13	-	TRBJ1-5	CASSPGQGGQPQHF
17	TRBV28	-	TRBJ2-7	CASIQQKGQGGWDEQYF
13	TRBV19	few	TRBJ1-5	CASMGDTNQPQHF
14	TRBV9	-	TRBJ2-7	CARPGQLISYEQYF
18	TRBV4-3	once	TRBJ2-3	CASSQKALAANRTDTQYF
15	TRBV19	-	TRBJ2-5	CASSPTLGRRETQYF
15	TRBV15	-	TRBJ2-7	CATSRGGGPQWEQYF
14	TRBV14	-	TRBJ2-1	CASSPLAGWNEQFF
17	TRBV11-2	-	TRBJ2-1	CASSLDGAGGPLDEQFF
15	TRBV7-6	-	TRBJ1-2	CASSSSRDRNYGYTF
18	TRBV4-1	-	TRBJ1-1	CASSQDRSPRGMNTEAFF
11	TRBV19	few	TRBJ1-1	CASTWGGEAFF
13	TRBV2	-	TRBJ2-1	CASKERGYNEQFF
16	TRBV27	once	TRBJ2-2	CASSWTSGREGGELFF
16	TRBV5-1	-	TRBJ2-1	CASSPPLALLYNEQFF
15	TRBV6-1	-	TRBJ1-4	CASSELGETSEKLFF
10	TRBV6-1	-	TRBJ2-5	CATAEETQYF
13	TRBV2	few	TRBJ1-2	CASTRSPRYGYTF
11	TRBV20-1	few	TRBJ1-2	CSASGAEGYTF
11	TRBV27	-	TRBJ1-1	CASSLAGEAFF
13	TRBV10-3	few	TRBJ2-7	CAISLLQGYEQYF
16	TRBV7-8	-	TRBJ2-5	CASSLSGQGLGETQYF
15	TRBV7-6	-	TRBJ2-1	CASSLGSARGDEQFF
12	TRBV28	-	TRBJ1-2	CASSTVTYGYTF
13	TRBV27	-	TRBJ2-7	CASSLGHITEQYF
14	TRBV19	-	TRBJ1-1	CASSTSFPNTEAFF
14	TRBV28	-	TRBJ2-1	CASTFGQVYNEQFF
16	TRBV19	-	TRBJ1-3	CASSPKTDDSGNTIYF
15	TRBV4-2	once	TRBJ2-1	CASSQGGRGYNEQFF
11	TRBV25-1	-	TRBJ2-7	CASSVIGEQYF
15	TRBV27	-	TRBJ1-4	CASSQTGVRNEKLFF
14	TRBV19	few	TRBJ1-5	CASSMRTGHQPQHF
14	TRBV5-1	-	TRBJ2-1	CASSFGLNYNEQFF
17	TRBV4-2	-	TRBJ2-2	CASSQPGGKLSTGELFF
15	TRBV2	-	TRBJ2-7	CATRSERDRHDEQYF